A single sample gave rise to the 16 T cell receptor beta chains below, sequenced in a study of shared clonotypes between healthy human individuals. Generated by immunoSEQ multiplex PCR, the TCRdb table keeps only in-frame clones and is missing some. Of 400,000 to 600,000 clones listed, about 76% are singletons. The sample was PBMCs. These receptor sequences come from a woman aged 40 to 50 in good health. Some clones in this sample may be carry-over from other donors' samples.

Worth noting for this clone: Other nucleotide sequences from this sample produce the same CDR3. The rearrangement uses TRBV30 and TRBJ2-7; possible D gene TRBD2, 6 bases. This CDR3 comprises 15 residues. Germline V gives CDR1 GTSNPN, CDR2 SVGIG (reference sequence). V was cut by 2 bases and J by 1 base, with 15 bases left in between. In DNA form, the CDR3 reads TGTGCCTGGAGTCCACCTTCCAGCGGGTCCTACGAGCAGTACTTC. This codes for CAWSPPSSGSYEQYF.

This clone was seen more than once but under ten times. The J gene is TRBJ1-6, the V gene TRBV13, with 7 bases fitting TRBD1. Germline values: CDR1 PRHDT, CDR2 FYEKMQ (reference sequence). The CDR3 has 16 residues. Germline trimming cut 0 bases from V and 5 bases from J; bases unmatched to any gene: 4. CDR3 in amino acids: CASSLGGTVNNSPLHF. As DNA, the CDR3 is TGTGCCAGCAGCTTAGGCGGGACAGTCAATAATTCACCCCTCCACTTT. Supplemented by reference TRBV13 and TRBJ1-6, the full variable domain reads AAGVIQSPRHLIKEKRETATLKCYPIPRHDTVYWYQQGPGQDPQFLISFYEKMQSDKGSIPDRFSAQQFSDYHSELNMSSLELGDSALYFCASSLGGTVNNSPLHFGNGTRLTVT.

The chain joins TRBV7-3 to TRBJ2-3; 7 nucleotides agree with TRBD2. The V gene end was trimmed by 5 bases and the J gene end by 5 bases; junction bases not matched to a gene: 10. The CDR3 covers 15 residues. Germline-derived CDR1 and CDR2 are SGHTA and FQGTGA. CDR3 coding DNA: TGTGCCAGCAGCCAGCGGGGCCATAACGTAGATACGCAGTATTTT. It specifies CASSQRGHNVDTQYF.

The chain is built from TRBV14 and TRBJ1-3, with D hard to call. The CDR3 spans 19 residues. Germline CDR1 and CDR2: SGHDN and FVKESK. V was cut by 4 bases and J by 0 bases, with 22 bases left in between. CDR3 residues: CASSRLRPALRSSGNTIYF. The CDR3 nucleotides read TGTGCCAGCAGCCGGCTCAGGCCAGCCCTCCGGAGCTCTGGAAACACCATATATTTT.

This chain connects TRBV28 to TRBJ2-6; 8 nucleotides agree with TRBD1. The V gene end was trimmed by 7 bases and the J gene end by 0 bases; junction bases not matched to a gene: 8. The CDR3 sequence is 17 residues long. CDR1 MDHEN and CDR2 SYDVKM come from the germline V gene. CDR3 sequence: CASTFDRGTSGANVLTF. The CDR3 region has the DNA TGTGCCAGCACCTTCGACAGGGGTACCTCTGGGGCCAACGTCCTGACTTTC.

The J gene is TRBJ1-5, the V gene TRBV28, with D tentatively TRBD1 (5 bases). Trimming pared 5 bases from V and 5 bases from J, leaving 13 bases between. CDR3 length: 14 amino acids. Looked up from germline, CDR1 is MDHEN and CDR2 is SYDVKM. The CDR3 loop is CASSEGTGDQPQHF. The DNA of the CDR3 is TGTGCCAGCAGTGAGGGGACGGGGGATCAGCCCCAGCATTTT.

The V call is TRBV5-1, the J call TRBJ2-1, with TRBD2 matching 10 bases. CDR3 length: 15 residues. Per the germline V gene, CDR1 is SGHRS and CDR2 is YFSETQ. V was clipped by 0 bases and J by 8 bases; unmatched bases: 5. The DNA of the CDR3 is TGCGCCAGCAGCTTGGCAGCGGGAGGGGGCGATGAGCAGTTCTTC. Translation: CASSLAAGGGDEQFF.

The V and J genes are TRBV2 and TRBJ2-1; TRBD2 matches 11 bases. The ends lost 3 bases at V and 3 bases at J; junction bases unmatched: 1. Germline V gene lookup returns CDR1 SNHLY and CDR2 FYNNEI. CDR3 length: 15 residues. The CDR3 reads CASSEGLADYNEQFF. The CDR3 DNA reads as TGTGCCAGCAGTGAGGGACTAGCGGACTACAATGAGCAGTTCTTC.

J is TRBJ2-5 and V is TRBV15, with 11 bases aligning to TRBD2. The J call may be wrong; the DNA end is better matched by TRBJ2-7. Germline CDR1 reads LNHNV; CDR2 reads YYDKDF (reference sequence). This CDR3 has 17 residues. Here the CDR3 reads CATSREWLAGGNYEQYF. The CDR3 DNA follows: TGTGCCACCAGCAGAGAATGGCTAGCGGGAGGAAACTACGAGCAGTACTTC.

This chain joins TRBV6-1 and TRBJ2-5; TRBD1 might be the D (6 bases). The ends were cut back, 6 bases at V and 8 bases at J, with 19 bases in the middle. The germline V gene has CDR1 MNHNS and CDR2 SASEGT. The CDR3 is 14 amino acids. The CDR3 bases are TGTGCCAGCAGGCGGTCCCAGGGGCTCGCTACCCAGTACTTC. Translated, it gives CASRRSQGLATQYF.

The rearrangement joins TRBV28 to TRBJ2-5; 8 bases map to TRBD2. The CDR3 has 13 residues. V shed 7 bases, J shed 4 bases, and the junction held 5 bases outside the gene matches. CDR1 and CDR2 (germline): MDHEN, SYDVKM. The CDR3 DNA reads TGTGCCAGCATCCCGGGAGGGGGAGAGACCCAGTACTTC. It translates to CASIPGGGETQYF. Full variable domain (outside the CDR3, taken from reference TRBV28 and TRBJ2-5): DVKVTQSSRYLVKRTGEKVFLECVQDMDHENMFWYRQDPGLGLRLIYFSYDVKMKEKGDIPEGYSVSREKKERFSLILESASTNQTSMYLCASIPGGGETQYFGPGTRLLVL.

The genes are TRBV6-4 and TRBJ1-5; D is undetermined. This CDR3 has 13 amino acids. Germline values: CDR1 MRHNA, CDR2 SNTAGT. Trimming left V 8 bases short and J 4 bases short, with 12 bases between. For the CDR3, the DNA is TGTGCCAGCCGGAGGGCAGTTAATCAGCCCCAGCATTTT. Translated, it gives CASRRAVNQPQHF.

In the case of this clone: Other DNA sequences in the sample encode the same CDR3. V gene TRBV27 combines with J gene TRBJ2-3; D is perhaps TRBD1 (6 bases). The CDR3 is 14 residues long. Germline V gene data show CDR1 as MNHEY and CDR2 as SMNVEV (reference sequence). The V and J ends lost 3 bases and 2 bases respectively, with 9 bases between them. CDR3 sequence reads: CASSLDRSTDTQYF. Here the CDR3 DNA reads TGTGCCAGCAGTTTGGACAGATCCACAGATACGCAGTATTTT.

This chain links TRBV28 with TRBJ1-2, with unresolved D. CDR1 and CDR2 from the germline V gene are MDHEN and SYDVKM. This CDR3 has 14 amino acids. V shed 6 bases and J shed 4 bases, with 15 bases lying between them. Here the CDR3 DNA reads TGTGCCAGCAGACTCTCAATCCAGACCTATGGCTACACCTTC. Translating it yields CASRLSIQTYGYTF.

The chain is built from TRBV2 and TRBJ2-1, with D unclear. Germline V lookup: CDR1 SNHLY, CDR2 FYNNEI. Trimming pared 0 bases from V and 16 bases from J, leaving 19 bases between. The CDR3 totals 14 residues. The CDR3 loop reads CASSEAAQTGRFFF. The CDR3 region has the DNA TGTGCCAGCAGTGAAGCTGCTCAAACGGGTAGATTTTTCTTC.

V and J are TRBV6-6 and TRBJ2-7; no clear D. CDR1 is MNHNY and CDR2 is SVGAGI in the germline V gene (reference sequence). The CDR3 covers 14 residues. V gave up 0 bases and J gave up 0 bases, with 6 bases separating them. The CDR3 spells CASSYSGNSYEQYF. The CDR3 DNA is TGTGCCAGCAGTTACTCGGGAAACTCCTACGAGCAGTACTTC.